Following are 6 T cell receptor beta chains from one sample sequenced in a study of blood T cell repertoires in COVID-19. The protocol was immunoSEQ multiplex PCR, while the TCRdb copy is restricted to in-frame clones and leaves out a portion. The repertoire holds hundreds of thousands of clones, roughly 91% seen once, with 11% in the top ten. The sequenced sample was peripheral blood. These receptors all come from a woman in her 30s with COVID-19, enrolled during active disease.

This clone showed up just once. CDR3 amino acids: CATLQGATEAFF. CDR3 in DNA: TGTGCCACCTTACAGGGGGCAACTGAAGCTTTCTTT. The chain has TRBV24-1 and TRBJ1-1; TRBD1 matches at 9 bases. Germline-derived CDR1 and CDR2 are KGHDR and SFDVKD. The V and J ends lost 9 bases and 5 bases, in that order; junction bases with no gene match: 3. CDR3 length: 12 residues.

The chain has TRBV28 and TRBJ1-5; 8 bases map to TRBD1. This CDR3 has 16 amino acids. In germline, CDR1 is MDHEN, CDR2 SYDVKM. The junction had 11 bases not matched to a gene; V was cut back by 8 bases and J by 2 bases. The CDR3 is CASCLDRGRGNQPQHF. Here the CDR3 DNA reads TGTGCCAGCTGCCTAGACAGGGGAAGGGGCAATCAGCCCCAGCATTTT.

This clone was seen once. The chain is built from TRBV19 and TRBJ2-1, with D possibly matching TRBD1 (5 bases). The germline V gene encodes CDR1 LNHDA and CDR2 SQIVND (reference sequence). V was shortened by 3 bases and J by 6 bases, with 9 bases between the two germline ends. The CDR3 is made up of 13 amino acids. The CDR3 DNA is TGTGCCAGTAGTATGGGCAGGGTCAATGAGCAGTTCTTC. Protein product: CASSMGRVNEQFF.

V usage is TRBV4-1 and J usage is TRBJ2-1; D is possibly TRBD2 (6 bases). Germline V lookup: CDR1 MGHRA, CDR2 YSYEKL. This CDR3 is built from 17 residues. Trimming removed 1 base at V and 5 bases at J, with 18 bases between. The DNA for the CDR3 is TGCGCCAGCAGCCAAGTATTGGCAACGGGGGTAGACAATGAGCAGTTCTTC. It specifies CASSQVLATGVDNEQFF.

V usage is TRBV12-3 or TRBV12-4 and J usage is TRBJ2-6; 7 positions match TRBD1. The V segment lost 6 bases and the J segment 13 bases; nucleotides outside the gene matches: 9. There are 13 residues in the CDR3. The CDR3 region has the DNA TGTGCCAGCAGACCCCAGGGGGAGAATGTCCTGACTTTC. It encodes CASRPQGENVLTF.

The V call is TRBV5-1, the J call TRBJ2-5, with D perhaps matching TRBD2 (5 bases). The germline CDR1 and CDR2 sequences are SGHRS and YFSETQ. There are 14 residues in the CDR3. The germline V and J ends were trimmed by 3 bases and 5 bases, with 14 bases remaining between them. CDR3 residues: CASSSDSIWETQYF. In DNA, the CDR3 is TGCGCCAGCAGCTCGGACTCTATTTGGGAGACCCAGTACTTC.